The sequence of this T cell receptor beta chain was determined in a study of beta chain features in type 1 diabetes. In the study overall: Healthy donors and patients showed comparable age, gender and cell yields.

TCRB transcripts that were expressed got sequenced, as all of the isolated RNA had been reverse transcribed. Sequencing used immunoSEQ multiplex PCR; TCRdb keeps in-frame clones, though not all of them. The repertoire holds some 360,000 clones, with about 20% as singletons. The CDR3 extends over 14 amino acids. With 4 bases clipped from V and 5 bases from J, the junction kept 9 bases outside the gene matches. Germline CDR1 and CDR2: SQVTM and ANQGSEA. The rearrangement uses TRBV29-1 and TRBJ2-3, with 7 positions matching TRBD1. This TCR was recovered from a young woman in good health. Specimen: naive CD4+ T cells from blood. As DNA, the CDR3 is TGCAGCGTTGCGGACAGGTCTCGGGGAGATACGCAGTATTTT. This sequence encodes CSVADRSRGDTQYF.